Listed here are 32 T cell receptor beta chains from one sample, sequenced in a study of CD8 T cells in Susac syndrome. An amount of RNA that ranged from roughly 0.45 to 1 ug was reverse transcribed with random hexamers. A single record per CDR3 protein comes from TCRdb applying MiXCR to the immunoSEQ multiplex PCR reads. The data show under 150,000 distinct CDR3 sequences, with 80% seen just once and roughly 0.5% held by the top ten. Specimen: CD8+ T cells from PBMCs. The source is a human donor with multiple sclerosis.

V is TRBV15 and J is TRBJ1-2; a weak D match, TRBD1 (6 bases). Germline CDR1 LNHNV, CDR2 YYDKDF (reference sequence). V was clipped by 3 bases and J by 0 bases, with 8 bases between them. The CDR3 is made up of 14 amino acids. CDR3 nucleotides: TGTGCCACCAGCAGCAGGGGTCCTAACTATGGCTACACCTTC. Translation: CATSSRGPNYGYTF.

Points on this clonotype: A read error may account for a junction end that differs from germline. The J gene is TRBJ2-1, the V gene TRBV19; D is uncertain. CDR3 length: 13 residues. The germline gives CDR1 LNHDA, CDR2 SQIVND (reference sequence). The CDR3 region has the DNA TGTGCCAGTAGTCATGCCTCCAACAATGAGCAGTTCTTC. Encoded protein: CASSHASNNEQFF.

V and J are TRBV27 and TRBJ2-1; tentative D call: TRBD2 (6 bases). This CDR3 has 16 amino acids. V was cut by 4 bases and J by 8 bases, with 21 bases left in between. CDR1 is MNHEY, CDR2 SMNVEV, per germline (reference sequence). The CDR3 bases are TGTGCCAGCAGTTCCCGGGACTCGAGGGGTGCTGATGAGCAGTTCTTC. Its translation: CASSSRDSRGADEQFF.

The chain links TRBV2 to TRBJ1-2, with 7 bases fitting TRBD1. CDR1 and CDR2 (germline): SNHLY, FYNNEI. The ends lost 1 base at V and 5 bases at J; junction bases unmatched: 13. The CDR3 loop spans 17 amino acids. The CDR3 DNA is TGTGCCAGCAGTGAAGGGGCAGGGGGGATTAGATCATATGGCTACACCTTC. This encodes CASSEGAGGIRSYGYTF.

This clonotype was counted a single time. The J gene is TRBJ1-2, the V gene TRBV3-1; the D is unclear. Germline V gene sequence: CDR1 LGHDT, CDR2 YNNKEL (reference sequence). Trimming shortened V by 4 bases and J by 8 bases, and 11 bases separated the two germline ends. The CDR3 consists of 12 residues. CDR3: CASSRRRAGYTF. CDR3 nucleotide sequence: TGTGCCAGCAGCCGCCGCAGAGCCGGCTACACCTTC.

The chain has TRBV27 and TRBJ2-7; 8 bases match TRBD2. CDR3 size: 14 residues. J lost 3 bases, V lost 3 bases, and 4 bases had no gene match. CDR1 and CDR2 from the germline V gene are MNHEY and SMNVEV (reference sequence). CDR3: CASSFGTRGYEQYF. For the CDR3, the DNA is TGTGCCAGCAGTTTTGGGACTAGAGGCTACGAGCAGTACTTC.

The rearrangement links TRBV19 to TRBJ2-3; TRBD1 aligns across 8 bases. Germline V gene sequence: CDR1 LNHDA, CDR2 SQIVND (reference sequence). The CDR3 runs 14 residues. V trimming: 1 base; J trimming: 5 bases; junction bases outside the gene matches: 2. The CDR3 nucleotides are TGTGCCAGTAGTATAGCAGGGGGCGAAGATACGCAGTATTTT. Translation gives CASSIAGGEDTQYF. The complete variable domain, with remaining parts taken from reference TRBV19 and TRBJ2-3, reads DGGITQSPKYLFRKEGQNVTLSCEQNLNHDAMYWYRQDPGQGLRLIYYSQIVNDFQKGDIAEGYSVSREKKESFPLTVTSAQKNPTAFYLCASSIAGGEDTQYFGPGTRLTVL.

This clonotype has just a few counts. The CDR3 region has the DNA TGTGCCAGCAGTTTATGGCGACAGGCCAAAAACATTCAGTACTTC. Translated, it gives CASSLWRQAKNIQYF. This chain joins TRBV28 and TRBJ2-4; D is perhaps TRBD1 (5 bases). CDR1 MDHEN and CDR2 SYDVKM come from the germline V gene. V was trimmed by 0 bases and J by 1 base, leaving 7 bases between them. The CDR3 sequence is 15 residues long.

Comments on this clonotype: The junction and the germline gene differ at one end; a read error may be behind it. The V gene is TRBV4-2, the J gene TRBJ1-2; D ambiguous. This CDR3 has 14 amino acids. Germline CDR1 and CDR2: LGHNA and YNFKEQ. Here the CDR3 reads CASRQGGELYGYTF. CDR3 in DNA: TGTGCCAGCAGGCAAGGCGGGGAGCTCTATGGCTACACCTTC.

This chain uses TRBV27 with TRBJ2-2; D is undetermined. Germline V gives CDR1 MNHEY, CDR2 SMNVEV (reference sequence). Trimming shortened V by 3 bases and J by 0 bases, and 11 bases separated the two germline ends. The CDR3 contains 16 residues. Here the CDR3 DNA reads TGTGCCAGCAGTTTGGATGTCCTGCCGAACACCGGGGAGCTGTTTTTT. Residues: CASSLDVLPNTGELFF.

The J gene is TRBJ2-2, the V gene TRBV6-1, with TRBD1 as a possible D gene (6 bases). This CDR3 comprises 15 residues. V was pared by 8 bases and J by 1 base, with 14 bases between. Germline CDR1 is MNHNS and CDR2 is SASEGT. Written as DNA, the CDR3 is TGTGCCAGCCGAGACCCGGGACAGAACACCGGGGAGCTGTTTTTT. Protein sequence: CASRDPGQNTGELFF.

This chain joins TRBV27 and TRBJ2-7; D perhaps matches TRBD1 (6 bases). Germline V lookup: CDR1 MNHEY, CDR2 SMNVEV (reference sequence). This CDR3 is 14 amino acids long. V was cut by 5 bases and J by 3 bases, with 14 bases left in between. The CDR3 loop is CASSTSWGRYEQYF. The CDR3 bases are TGTGCCAGCAGTACCTCGTGGGGGCGCTACGAGCAGTACTTC.

The J gene is TRBJ2-7, the V gene TRBV28; a weak D match, TRBD1 (6 bases). The CDR3 length is 14 residues. Trimming stripped 5 bases from V and 2 bases from J, with 13 bases between. The V gene's germline CDR1 is MDHEN and CDR2 SYDVKM. In DNA, the CDR3 is TGTGCCAGCAGTGCGGCGAGGACAGCCTACGAGCAGTACTTC. This sequence encodes CASSAARTAYEQYF.

This chain links TRBV28 with TRBJ1-2; TRBD1 is a possible D gene (6 bases). CDR3 length: 14 amino acids. V lost 3 bases and J 2 bases, leaving 10 bases between the germline ends. CDR1 and CDR2 (germline): MDHEN, SYDVKM. In nucleotides, the CDR3 is TGTGCCAGCAGTTTTGAGGGGGGGAACTATGGCTACACCTTC. Translated: CASSFEGGNYGYTF.

This rearrangement joins TRBV20-1 to TRBJ1-5; 10 bases map to TRBD1. The junction had 6 bases not matched to a gene; V was cut back by 1 base and J by 6 bases. Germline V gene lookup returns CDR1 DFQATT and CDR2 SNEGSKA (reference sequence). This CDR3 region has 15 residues. The CDR3 loop reads CSARATGGLTQPQHF. The DNA for the CDR3 is TGCAGTGCTAGAGCGACAGGGGGCTTAACTCAGCCCCAGCATTTT.

This clonotype was detected a few times. The chain links TRBV12-3 or TRBV12-4 to TRBJ2-3; D is uncertain. The germline V and J ends were trimmed by 3 bases and 2 bases, with 6 bases remaining between them. The CDR3 is 13 amino acids. For the CDR3, the DNA is TGTGCCAGCAGTTTCGGGCTCACAGATACGCAGTATTTT. Protein product: CASSFGLTDTQYF.

The chain joins TRBV20-1 to TRBJ2-1; 13 nucleotides match TRBD2. CDR1 DFQATT and CDR2 SNEGSKA come from the germline V gene (reference sequence). The CDR3 runs to 16 residues. The V segment lost 5 bases and the J segment 6 bases; nucleotides outside the gene matches: 10. This CDR3 is CSAPLGTSGIFNEQFF. The CDR3 nucleotides are TGCAGTGCTCCCCTCGGGACTAGCGGGATATTCAATGAGCAGTTCTTC.

The V call is TRBV6-2 or TRBV6-3, the J call TRBJ2-3, with D uncertain. Trimming removed 2 bases at V and 0 bases at J, with 9 bases between. CDR1 and CDR2 (germline): MNHEY, SVGEGT. This CDR3 has 15 amino acids. In DNA form, the CDR3 reads TGTGCCAGCAGTTACGAGGCGGTTAGCACAGATACGCAGTATTTT. Encoded protein: CASSYEAVSTDTQYF.

V gene TRBV29-1 combines with J gene TRBJ2-7, with 11 positions matching TRBD2. From germline, CDR1 is SQVTM and CDR2 ANQGSEA. Losses at the gene ends were 5 bases for V and 2 bases for J; bases not matched to a gene: 2. The CDR3 spans 13 residues. CDR3 DNA sequence: TGCAGCGTTACTAGCGGGGGAACCTACGAGCAGTACTTC. Residues: CSVTSGGTYEQYF.

The chain combines TRBV27 with TRBJ1-2; D not resolved. The CDR3 consists of 13 residues. Per germline, CDR1 MNHEY and CDR2 SMNVEV (reference sequence). V lost 6 bases to trimming and J lost 8 bases, with 16 bases between them. The CDR3 DNA follows: TGTGCCAGCAGCTTCAGTGGAAACCCCGGCTACACCTTC. Translating it yields CASSFSGNPGYTF.

The genes are TRBV11-3 and TRBJ1-2, with D maybe TRBD1 (6 bases). The CDR3 has 15 residues. Germline V gives CDR1 SGHNT, CDR2 YENEEA. Trimming took off 4 bases at V and 3 bases at J, with 15 bases between the two ends. For the CDR3, the DNA is TGTGCCAGCAGCTCCGCAGGGGAGTCGTACTATGGCTACACCTTC. Amino acid sequence: CASSSAGESYYGYTF. Looking up the rest from reference TRBV11-3 and TRBJ1-2 gives the full variable domain: EAGVVQSPRYKIIEKKQPVAFWCNPISGHNTLYWYLQNLGQGPELLIRYENEEAVDDSQLPKDRFSAERLKGVDSTLKIQPAELGDSAVYLCASSSAGESYYGYTFGSGTRLTVV.

The chain carries TRBV29-1 and TRBJ2-2; D unresolved. CDR1 SQVTM and CDR2 ANQGSEA come from the germline V gene. Trimming took 4 bases from V and 1 from J, leaving 4 bases between them. The CDR3 sequence is 12 residues long. The CDR3 DNA reads as TGCAGCGTTGTTCGGAACACCGGGGAGCTGTTTTTT. Translating it yields CSVVRNTGELFF.

The gene calls are TRBV5-5 and TRBJ1-5; no clear D gene. Trimming stripped 0 bases from V and 7 bases from J, with 8 bases between. In germline, CDR1 is SGHKS, CDR2 YYEKEE (reference sequence). CDR3 size: 13 residues. As DNA, the CDR3 is TGTGCCAGCAGCTTGGGACGTTGGCAGCCCCAGCATTTT. It translates to CASSLGRWQPQHF. The whole variable domain, remainder taken from reference TRBV5-5 and TRBJ1-5, is DAGVTQSPTHLIKTRGQQVTLRCSPISGHKSVSWYQQVLGQGPQFIFQYYEKEERGRGNFPDRFSARQFPNYSSELNVNALLLGDSALYLCASSLGRWQPQHFGDGTRLSIL.

CDR3 bases: TGTGCCAGCAGCCTGGGGACCTCGGCAGCAGATACGCAGTATTTT. Translated, it gives CASSLGTSAADTQYF. The chain links TRBV7-9 to TRBJ2-3, with D perhaps TRBD1 or TRBD2 (5 bases each). Germline CDR1 is SEHNR and CDR2 is FQNEAQ (reference sequence). The CDR3 consists of 15 residues. The ends were cut back, 5 bases at V and 4 bases at J, with 16 bases in the middle.

The chain uses TRBV5-1 and TRBJ2-1; possible D gene TRBD2, 6 bases. The CDR3 length is 16 residues. Germline CDR1 reads SGHRS; CDR2 reads YFSETQ. The V end lost 0 bases, the J end lost 2 bases, and 12 bases lay between the germline ends. CDR3 coding DNA: TGCGCCAGCAGCTTGGCGGCGGGAAGGCCCTACAATGAGCAGTTCTTC. As protein: CASSLAAGRPYNEQFF.

V usage is TRBV4-3 and J usage is TRBJ2-2, with D unresolved. This CDR3 is built from 14 residues. From germline, CDR1 is LGHNA and CDR2 YSLEER. V was cut by 4 bases and J by 3 bases, with 9 bases left in between. CDR3 amino acids: CASSPWTDTGELFF. The CDR3 DNA follows: TGCGCCAGCAGCCCCTGGACGGACACCGGGGAGCTGTTTTTT.

The chain recombines TRBV4-1 with TRBJ1-4, with 7 bases that match TRBD1. CDR3 size: 14 residues. Trimming at V came to 6 bases and at J to 3 bases, leaving 4 bases not matched to a gene. In germline, CDR1 is MGHRA, CDR2 YSYEKL. DNA for the CDR3: TGCGCCAGCAGACAGGGGTATTCTAATGAAAAACTGTTTTTT. Translating gives CASRQGYSNEKLFF.

V gene TRBV6-2 or TRBV6-3 combines with J gene TRBJ1-1; no firm D call. Per the germline V gene, CDR1 is MNHEY and CDR2 is SVGEGT. V was cut by 6 bases and J by 1 base, with 9 bases left in between. This CDR3 is 13 amino acids long. CDR3 sequence (DNA): TGTGCCAGCAGATCGGCAGAGAACACTGAAGCTTTCTTT. This encodes CASRSAENTEAFF.

The chain uses TRBV21-1 and TRBJ1-4. TRBV21-1 is listed as a pseudogene. This CDR3 comprises 15 residues. CDR3 bases: TGTGCCAGCAGCCAAGAGGTGCTAACTAATGAAAAACTGTTTTTT. Translation: CASSQEVLTNEKLFF.

This clonotype was counted once. Here the CDR3 DNA reads TGTGCCAGCAGTATTACAGTCGACTATGGCTACACCTTC. Protein sequence: CASSITVDYGYTF. The chain joins TRBV12-3 or TRBV12-4 to TRBJ1-2; D gene unclear. V was clipped by 5 bases and J by 3 bases, with 10 bases between them. This CDR3 is built from 13 residues.

V gene TRBV2 combines with J gene TRBJ2-5; D remains ambiguous. Germline V lookup: CDR1 SNHLY, CDR2 FYNNEI. This CDR3 has 14 amino acids. With 2 bases removed from V and 4 bases from J, the gap between germline ends came to 11 bases. The CDR3 coding sequence is TGTGCCAGCAGTGAATTTTCTGATAGAGAGACCCAGTACTTC. Its translation: CASSEFSDRETQYF.

V and J are TRBV3-1 and TRBJ2-7; TRBD1 might be the D (6 bases). Germline CDR1 is LGHDT and CDR2 is YNNKEL (reference sequence). This CDR3 is built from 17 residues. With 5 bases removed from V and 6 bases from J, the gap between germline ends came to 26 bases. The CDR3 region is CASSAKYSGTRGPEQYF. CDR3 coding DNA: TGTGCCAGCAGCGCCAAGTACTCCGGGACCAGGGGTCCCGAGCAGTACTTC.